This T cell receptor (beta chain) was sequenced for a study of TIL therapy for anti-PD-1-resistant metastatic lung cancer. Study at large: Tumors had a median PD-L1 proportion score of approximately 6.4%. A few tumors were EGFR-mutant and two were ALK-rearranged.

Regarding time point: pre-treatment sample, taken before nivolumab and TIL therapy. Study observations and caveats: The cohort had more treatment-naive, never-smoker and oncogene-addicted patients than typical. TIL clonotype persistence in blood showed no apparent association with response.

Germline assignment: CDR1 SGHAT and CDR2 FQNNGV. The CDR3 has 16 amino acids. J lost 1 base, V lost 5 bases, and 6 bases had no gene match. Regarding this clone: What it binds is not known.

Sequencing used immunoSEQ v3. Measured with immunoSEQ multiplex PCR; TCRdb has only the in-frame clones, and not every one. The sample carries tens of thousands of clones, approximately 86% recorded once. The receptor's source is a person aged 30 to 80 with non-small cell lung cancer. The source was blood, collected at baseline. The chain carries TRBV11-2 and TRBJ2-5; 11 bases are shared with TRBD2. CDR3 amino acids: CASSPGLAGFQETQYF. In DNA, the CDR3 is TGTGCCAGCAGCCCCGGACTAGCGGGCTTCCAAGAGACCCAGTACTTC.